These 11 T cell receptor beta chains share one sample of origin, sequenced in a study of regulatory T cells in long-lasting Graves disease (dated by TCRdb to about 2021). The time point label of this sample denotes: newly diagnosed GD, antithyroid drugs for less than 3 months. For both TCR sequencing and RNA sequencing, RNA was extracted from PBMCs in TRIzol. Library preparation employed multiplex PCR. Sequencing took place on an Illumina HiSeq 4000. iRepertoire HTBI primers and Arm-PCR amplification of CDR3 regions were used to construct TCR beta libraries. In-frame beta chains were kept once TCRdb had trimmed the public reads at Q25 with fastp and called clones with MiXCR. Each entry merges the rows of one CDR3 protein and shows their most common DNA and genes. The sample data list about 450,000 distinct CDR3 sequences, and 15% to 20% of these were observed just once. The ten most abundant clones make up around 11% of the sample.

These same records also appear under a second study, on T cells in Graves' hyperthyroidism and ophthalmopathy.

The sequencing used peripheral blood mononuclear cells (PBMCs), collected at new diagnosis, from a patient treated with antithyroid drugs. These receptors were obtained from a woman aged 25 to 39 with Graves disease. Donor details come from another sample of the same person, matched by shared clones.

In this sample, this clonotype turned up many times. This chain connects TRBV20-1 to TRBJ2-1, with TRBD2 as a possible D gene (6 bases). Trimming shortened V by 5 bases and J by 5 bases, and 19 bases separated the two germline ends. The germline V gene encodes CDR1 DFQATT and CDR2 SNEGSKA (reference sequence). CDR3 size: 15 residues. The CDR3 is CSAPTPGLRNNEQFF. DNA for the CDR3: TGCAGTGCTCCTACACCGGGACTGCGAAACAATGAGCAGTTCTTC.

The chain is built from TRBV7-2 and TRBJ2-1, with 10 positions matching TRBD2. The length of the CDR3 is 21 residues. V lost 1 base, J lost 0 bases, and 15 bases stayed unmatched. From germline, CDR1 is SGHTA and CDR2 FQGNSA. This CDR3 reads CASSLDKVNSGRLRSYNEQFF. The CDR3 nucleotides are TGTGCCAGCAGCTTAGACAAAGTTAATAGCGGGAGGCTACGCTCCTACAATGAGCAGTTCTTC.

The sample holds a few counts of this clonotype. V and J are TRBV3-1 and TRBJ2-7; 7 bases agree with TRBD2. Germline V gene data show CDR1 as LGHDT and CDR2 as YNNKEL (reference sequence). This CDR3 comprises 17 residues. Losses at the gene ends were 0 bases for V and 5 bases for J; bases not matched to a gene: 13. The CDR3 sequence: CASSQDRGAGAVNEQYF. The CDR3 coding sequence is TGTGCCAGCAGCCAAGATCGTGGCGCGGGAGCAGTCAACGAGCAGTACTTC.

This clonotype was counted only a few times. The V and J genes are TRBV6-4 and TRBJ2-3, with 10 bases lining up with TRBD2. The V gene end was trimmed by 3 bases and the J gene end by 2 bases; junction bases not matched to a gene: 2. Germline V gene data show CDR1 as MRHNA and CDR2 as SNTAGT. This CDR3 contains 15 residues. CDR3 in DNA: TGTGCCAGCAGTGAGACTAGCGGGCACACAGATACGCAGTATTTT. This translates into CASSETSGHTDTQYF.

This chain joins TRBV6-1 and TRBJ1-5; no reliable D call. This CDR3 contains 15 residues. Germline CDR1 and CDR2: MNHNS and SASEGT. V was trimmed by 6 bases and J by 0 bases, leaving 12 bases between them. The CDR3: CASRVTSNSNQPQHF. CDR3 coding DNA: TGTGCCAGCAGGGTGACAAGCAATAGCAATCAGCCCCAGCATTTT.

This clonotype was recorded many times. In DNA, the CDR3 is TGTGCCAGCTTGAGCAGACTGAACACTGAAGCTTTCTTT. As protein: CASLSRLNTEAFF. The rearrangement joins TRBV11-2 to TRBJ1-1; D remains ambiguous. V lost 8 bases to trimming and J lost 0 bases, with 10 bases between them. The CDR3 is 13 residues long. Germline V gene lookup returns CDR1 SGHAT and CDR2 FQNNGV.

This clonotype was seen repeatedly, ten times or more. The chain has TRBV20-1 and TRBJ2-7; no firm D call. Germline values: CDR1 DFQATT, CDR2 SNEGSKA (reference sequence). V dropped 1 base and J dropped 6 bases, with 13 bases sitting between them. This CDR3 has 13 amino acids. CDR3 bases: TGCAGTGCTAGAGCGGTGGGATTGAGCGAGCAGTACTTC. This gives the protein CSARAVGLSEQYF.

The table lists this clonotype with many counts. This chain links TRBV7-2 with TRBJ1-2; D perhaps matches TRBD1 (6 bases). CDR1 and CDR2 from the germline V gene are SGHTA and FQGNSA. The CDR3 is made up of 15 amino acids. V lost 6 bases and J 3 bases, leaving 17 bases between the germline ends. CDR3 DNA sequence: TGTGCCAGCAGGCGGTTCCGACAGGACGACTATGGCTACACCTTC. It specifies CASRRFRQDDYGYTF.

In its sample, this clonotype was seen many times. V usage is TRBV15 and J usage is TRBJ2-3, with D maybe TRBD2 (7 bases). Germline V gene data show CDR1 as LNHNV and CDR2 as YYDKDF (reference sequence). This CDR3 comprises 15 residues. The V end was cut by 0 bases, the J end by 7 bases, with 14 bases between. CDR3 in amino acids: CATSRELGGGNTQYF. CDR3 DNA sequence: TGTGCCACCAGCAGAGAGCTAGGGGGGGGGAATACGCAGTATTTT.

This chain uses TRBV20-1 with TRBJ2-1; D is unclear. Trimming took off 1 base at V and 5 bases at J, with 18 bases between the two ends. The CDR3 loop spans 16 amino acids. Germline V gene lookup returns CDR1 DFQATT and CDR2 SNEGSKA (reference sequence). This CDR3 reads CSARVVERPRNNEQFF. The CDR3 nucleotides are TGCAGTGCTAGAGTAGTCGAGCGTCCGAGGAACAATGAGCAGTTCTTC.

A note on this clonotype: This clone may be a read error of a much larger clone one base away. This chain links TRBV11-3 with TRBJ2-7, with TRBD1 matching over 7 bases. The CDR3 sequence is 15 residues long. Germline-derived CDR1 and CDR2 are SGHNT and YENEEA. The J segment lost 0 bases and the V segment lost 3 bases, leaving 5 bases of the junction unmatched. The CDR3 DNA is TGTGCCAGCAGCTTCGGGACAGAAGCCTCCTACGAGCAGTACTTC. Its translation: CASSFGTEASYEQYF.